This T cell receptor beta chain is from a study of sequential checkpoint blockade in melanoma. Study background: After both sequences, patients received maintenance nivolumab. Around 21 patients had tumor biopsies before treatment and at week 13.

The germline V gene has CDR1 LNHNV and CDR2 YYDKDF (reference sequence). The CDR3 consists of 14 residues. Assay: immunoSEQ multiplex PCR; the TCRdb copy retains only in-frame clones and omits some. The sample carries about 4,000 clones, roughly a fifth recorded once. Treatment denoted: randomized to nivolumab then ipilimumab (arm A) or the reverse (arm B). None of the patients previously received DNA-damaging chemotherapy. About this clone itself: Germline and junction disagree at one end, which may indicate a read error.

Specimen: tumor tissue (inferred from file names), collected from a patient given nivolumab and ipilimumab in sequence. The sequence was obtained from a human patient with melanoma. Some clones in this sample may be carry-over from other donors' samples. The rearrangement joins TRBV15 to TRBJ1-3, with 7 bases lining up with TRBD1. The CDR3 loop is CATSRGTAGNTIYF. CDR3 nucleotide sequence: TGTGCYACCAGCAGAGGGACAGCTGGAAACACCATATATTTT.